A single sample is the source of the 7 T cell receptor beta chains below, sequenced in a study of blood T cells in healthy people across ages. Through a sample-barcoded 5' primer and a J-beta primer mix, a second PCR was run for roughly 6 to 12 cycles. TCRdb redid the calling of the 5' RACE reads with MiXCR, one entry per CDR3 protein. Found here are 850,000 to 950,000 distinct CDR3 sequences, less than 35% of them singletons; the top ten hold roughly 17%. The sample taken for sequencing was blood. The receptors stem from a woman aged 80 or over in good health.

On this clonotype itself: In this CDR3 the conserved last residue, phenylalanine or tryptophan, is missing, so a read error is likely. This chain uses TRBV7-2 with TRBJ2-3; D gene ambiguous. The CDR3 has 12 residues. CDR1 is SGHTA, CDR2 FQGNSA, per germline. The V end lost 6 bases, the J end lost 0 bases, and 4 bases lay between the germline ends. The CDR3 nucleotides are TGTGCCAGCAGTTCTAGCACAGATACGCAGTATTCT. This gives the protein CASSSSTDTQYS.

This clonotype was found a few times. The rearrangement joins TRBV10-3 to TRBJ1-6, with D unclear. V lost 7 bases and J lost 4, with 8 bases in between. The CDR3 is 13 amino acids. Germline CDR1 and CDR2: ENHRY and SYGVKD. CDR3 sequence (DNA): TGTGCCATCACGGGTGAATATAATTCACCCCTCCACTTT. Translation: CAITGEYNSPLHF.

The chain carries TRBV6-5 and TRBJ2-7, with 7 bases fitting TRBD1. The CDR3 runs to 14 residues. V was clipped by 5 bases and J by 3 bases; unmatched bases: 7. Germline V gene sequence: CDR1 MNHEY, CDR2 SVGAGI. The CDR3 here is CASSHRGPLYEQYF. The DNA for the CDR3 is TGTGCCAGCAGTCACAGGGGTCCCCTCTACGAGCAGTACTTC.

This clonotype has at least ten counts. This chain links TRBV7-2 with TRBJ2-1; 9 nucleotides line up with TRBD2. The CDR3 is 16 amino acids. Trimming removed 1 base from V and 4 bases from J; junction bases left unmatched: 5. Germline CDR1 SGHTA, CDR2 FQGNSA. This chain's CDR3 is CASSLVAGAGYNEQFF. The CDR3 region has the DNA TGTGCCAGCAGCTTAGTAGCGGGGGCTGGGTACAATGAGCAGTTCTTC.

This clonotype has just one count. The chain links TRBV18 to TRBJ2-2; 12 nucleotides match TRBD2. This CDR3 region has 18 residues. CDR1 and CDR2 from the germline V gene are KGHSH and LQKENI. The trim removed 3 bases at V and 5 bases at J, leaving 10 bases unmatched. CDR3 coding DNA: TGTGCCAGCTCACCCCCTAGCGGGGGGGCCTTCAGTACCGGGGAGCTGTTTTTT. Protein product: CASSPPSGGAFSTGELFF.

This clonotype was seen many times. The chain links TRBV25-1 to TRBJ2-5, with 10 bases identical to TRBD2. Germline V lookup: CDR1 MGHDK, CDR2 SYGVNS. The CDR3 runs to 17 residues. Trimming took 3 bases from V and 4 from J; bases not matched to a gene: 11. Here the CDR3 DNA reads TGTGCCAGCAGTGACCCCGGGGTAGCGGGGGGCCTAGAGACCCAGTACTTC. It translates to CASSDPGVAGGLETQYF.

The rearrangement uses TRBV18 and TRBJ2-5; D may be TRBD1 (6 bases). CDR1 and CDR2 (germline): KGHSH, LQKENI. This CDR3 has 15 residues. V was shortened by 2 bases and J by 11 bases, with 21 bases between the two germline ends. The CDR3 coding sequence is TGTGCCAGCTCACCAGGGGGCGGCTTACCCACGACGCAGTACTTC. It specifies CASSPGGGLPTTQYF.